These 28 T cell receptor beta chains were all obtained from the same sample, sequenced in a study of OX40 agonist ivuxolimab in advanced cancers. The library was produced with the immunoSEQ multiplex PCR assay. TCRdb took this table from immuneACCESS and kept in-frame rearrangements with V and J called. Such tables lack part of the clones; where checked against another copy, unresolved V genes explain under half of the gap, and the rest is unexplained. The sample profile shows 55,000 to 75,000 clones; 70% to 85% of them were found once. The leading ten clones occupy roughly a tenth of the sample. Sample: CD4+ or CD8+ T cells sorted from blood, taken in a trial of the OX40 agonist ivuxolimab. Receptors were obtained from an adult with an advanced solid tumor such as melanoma, head and neck, liver or kidney cancer.

The rearrangement uses TRBV5-8 and TRBJ2-1; D gene uncertain. Germline V gene data show CDR1 as SGHTS and CDR2 as YDEGEE. The V end lost 3 bases, the J end lost 5 bases, and 12 bases lay between the germline ends. CDR3 length: 14 residues. CDR3 sequence (DNA): TGTGCCAGCAGCTCCTTCCGGGCCAACAATGAGCAGTTCTTC. Translation: CASSSFRANNEQFF.

The rearrangement joins TRBV7-2 to TRBJ2-3, with TRBD2 matching 11 bases. V was pared by 0 bases and J by 2 bases, with 4 bases of the junction left unmatched. The CDR3 runs to 17 residues. Germline loops: CDR1 SGHTA, CDR2 FQGNSA. The CDR3 loop is CASSLAASGGTTDTQYF. In DNA, the CDR3 is TGTGCCAGCAGCTTAGCGGCTAGCGGGGGGACCACAGATACGCAGTATTTT.

The V gene is TRBV5-5, the J gene TRBJ1-2; 9 nucleotides match TRBD1. Germline CDR1 SGHKS, CDR2 YYEKEE (reference sequence). This CDR3 spans 15 amino acids. V shed 3 bases, J shed 8 bases, and the junction held 11 bases outside the gene matches. Here the CDR3 reads CASSSPDRGGFGYTF. The CDR3 coding sequence is TGTGCCAGCAGCTCCCCGGACAGGGGCGGTTTCGGCTACACCTTC.

The chain is built from TRBV5-1 and TRBJ2-2; D perhaps matches TRBD1 (5 bases). V was shortened by 6 bases and J by 6 bases, with 15 bases between the two germline ends. The CDR3 sequence is 14 residues long. Germline V gene lookup returns CDR1 SGHRS and CDR2 YFSETQ. The chain's CDR3 is CASKAQGVSGELFF. The CDR3 DNA reads TGCGCCAGCAAAGCCCAGGGTGTATCCGGGGAGCTGTTTTTT.

The CDR3 DNA reads as TGTGCCAGCAGCGTAGATGGGGGCCATATTGCCGGGGAGCTGTTTTTT. Translating gives CASSVDGGHIAGELFF. The chain employs TRBV9 and TRBJ2-2, with D tentatively TRBD1 (6 bases). Trimming removed 0 bases from V and 6 bases from J, with 15 bases in between. The CDR3 spans 16 residues. CDR1 and CDR2 from the germline V gene are SGDLS and YYNGEE.

This CDR3 is CASNDRAYNEQFF. For the CDR3, the DNA is TGTGCCAGCAACGACAGGGCCTACAATGAGCAGTTCTTC. The rearrangement links TRBV2 to TRBJ2-1; 7 bases agree with TRBD1. V was clipped by 7 bases and J by 2 bases; unmatched bases: 2. CDR1 and CDR2 from the germline V gene are SNHLY and FYNNEI. The CDR3 contains 13 residues.

This clone was counted only a few times. V usage is TRBV2 and J usage is TRBJ1-1; weak D call: TRBD1 (5 bases). The CDR3 length is 14 residues. Trimming removed 6 bases from V and 4 bases from J, with 15 bases in between. Germline CDR1 SNHLY, CDR2 FYNNEI. As DNA, the CDR3 is TGTGCCAGCAGCAAGCACGTCGGGGGCACTGAAGCTTTCTTT. This gives the protein CASSKHVGGTEAFF.

The V call is TRBV19, the J call TRBJ2-5; perhaps TRBD2 as D (5 bases). V lost 5 bases and J lost 3, with 13 bases in between. Germline assignment: CDR1 LNHDA and CDR2 SQIVND (reference sequence). This CDR3 contains 14 residues. CDR3 amino acids: CASSPARAEETQYF. CDR3 DNA sequence: TGTGCCAGTAGTCCGGCCAGAGCGGAAGAGACCCAGTACTTC.

The genes are TRBV5-4 and TRBJ1-1, with 7 bases aligning to TRBD1. The ends lost 4 bases at V and 0 bases at J; junction bases unmatched: 3. The CDR3 has 14 residues. Germline V gene lookup returns CDR1 SGHNT and CDR2 YYREEE (reference sequence). The CDR3 DNA is TGTGCCAGCAGCGCCGGACAGGTGAACACTGAAGCTTTCTTT. Its protein is CASSAGQVNTEAFF.

The rearrangement links TRBV4-3 to TRBJ2-5; 7 nucleotides align to TRBD2. The CDR3 runs to 15 residues. The V segment lost 0 bases and the J segment 2 bases; nucleotides outside the gene matches: 3. Looked up from germline, CDR1 is LGHNA and CDR2 is YSLEER. CDR3 loop: CASSQDRGSQETQYF. Written as DNA, the CDR3 is TGCGCCAGCAGCCAAGATCGCGGGAGTCAAGAGACCCAGTACTTC.

CDR3 residues: CAGGGYNEQFF. The CDR3 DNA reads as TGTGCAGGGGGGGGCTACAATGAGCAGTTCTTC. This chain uses TRBV30 with TRBJ2-1; D possibly corresponds to TRBD2 (7 bases). The CDR3 loop spans 11 amino acids. Germline CDR1 reads GTSNPN; CDR2 reads SVGIG (reference sequence).

V gene TRBV7-9 combines with J gene TRBJ1-4; D is unresolved. Per the germline V gene, CDR1 is SEHNR and CDR2 is FQNEAQ (reference sequence). Trimming pared 1 base from V and 2 bases from J, leaving 8 bases between. The CDR3 consists of 15 residues. In DNA form, the CDR3 reads TGTGCCAGCAGCTTAGGGGCAGGTACTAATGAAAAACTGTTTTTT. It translates to CASSLGAGTNEKLFF.

This rearrangement joins TRBV15 to TRBJ2-2, with unresolved D. Between the trimmed V and J ends, which lost 3 bases and 0 bases, there was a span of 8 bases. The CDR3 covers 15 residues. Per the germline V gene, CDR1 is LNHNV and CDR2 is YYDKDF (reference sequence). DNA for the CDR3: TGTGCCACCAGCAGCGACATAACGAACACCGGGGAGCTGTTTTTT. This codes for CATSSDITNTGELFF.

The rearrangement links TRBV5-6 to TRBJ1-2; 8 bases match TRBD1. The junction had 3 bases not matched to a gene; V was cut back by 4 bases and J by 4 bases. The CDR3 is 13 amino acids. Germline V gives CDR1 SGHDT, CDR2 YYEEEE. CDR3 residues: CASSTGQAYGYTF. The CDR3 DNA follows: TGTGCCAGCAGCACGGGACAGGCCTATGGCTACACCTTC.

This clone was picked up one time. The chain links TRBV5-6 to TRBJ2-5, with TRBD2 matching over 9 bases. V trimming: 7 bases; J trimming: 2 bases; junction bases outside the gene matches: 15. Germline V gives CDR1 SGHDT, CDR2 YYEEEE. The CDR3 runs to 17 residues. CDR3 coding DNA: TGTGCCAGCCGCTCAGGACATAGCGGGAGAAGTCAAGAGACCCAGTACTTC. This translates into CASRSGHSGRSQETQYF.

This rearrangement joins TRBV7-9 to TRBJ1-6; no clear D. This CDR3 region has 16 residues. Trimming left V 5 bases short and J 3 bases short, with 14 bases between. Germline assignment: CDR1 SEHNR and CDR2 FQNEAQ (reference sequence). The CDR3 sequence is CASSLGRDNYNSPLHF. The CDR3 region has the DNA TGTGCCAGCAGCCTGGGCCGGGATAACTATAATTCACCCCTCCACTTT.

The gene calls are TRBV18 and TRBJ2-7, with 9 positions matching TRBD1. The CDR3 spans 15 residues. J was trimmed by 0 bases and V by 6 bases; bases with no gene match: 6. The germline gives CDR1 KGHSH, CDR2 LQKENI. The CDR3 DNA is TGTGCCAGCTCCCCGGGACAGGGTATCTCCTACGAGCAGTACGTC. Its translation is CASSPGQGISYEQYV.

The chain joins TRBV19 to TRBJ1-1; D unresolved. CDR3 length: 14 amino acids. V was pared by 6 bases and J by 0 bases, with 11 bases between. Per the germline V gene, CDR1 is LNHDA and CDR2 is SQIVND (reference sequence). The chain's CDR3 is CASRVSGMNTEAFF. The DNA for the CDR3 is TGTGCCAGTAGGGTGTCAGGCATGAACACTGAAGCTTTCTTT.

The table lists this clone with a few counts. The genes are TRBV9 and TRBJ2-3, with 8 bases identical to TRBD1. The CDR3 totals 20 residues. Germline V gives CDR1 SGDLS, CDR2 YYNGEE. Trimming took 0 bases from V and 0 from J; bases not matched to a gene: 15. The CDR3 DNA reads as TGTGCCAGCAGCGTAGCGTCAGGGGGCGGGGAGATAACTAGCACAGATACGCAGTATTTT. It is translated as CASSVASGGGEITSTDTQYF.

V and J are TRBV11-2 and TRBJ1-1; no firm D call. Trimming shortened V by 2 bases and J by 5 bases, and 6 bases separated the two germline ends. Germline V CDR1 and CDR2: SGHAT, FQNNGV. This CDR3 spans 12 amino acids. Here the CDR3 reads CASSLLGTEAFF. CDR3 DNA: TGTGCCAGCAGCTTACTGGGGACTGAAGCTTTCTTT.

The V and J genes are TRBV5-1 and TRBJ2-3; TRBD2 is a possible D gene (6 bases). Trimming shortened V by 0 bases and J by 3 bases, and 11 bases separated the two germline ends. Germline V gene data show CDR1 as SGHRS and CDR2 as YFSETQ. This CDR3 comprises 15 residues. CDR3 in amino acids: CASSLGGGSTDTQYF. CDR3 coding DNA: TGCGCCAGCAGCTTGGGTGGGGGGTCGACAGATACGCAGTATTTT.

The CDR3 nucleotides are TGTGCCAGCAGTTCTACTAGCGGGGCCCAAGAGACCCAGTACTTC. This codes for CASSSTSGAQETQYF. The V call is TRBV2, the J call TRBJ2-5; the match to TRBD2 covers 10 bases. CDR1 and CDR2 from the germline V gene are SNHLY and FYNNEI. The CDR3 consists of 15 residues. The trim removed 5 bases at V and 1 base at J, leaving 4 bases unmatched.

In DNA, the CDR3 is TGTGCCAGCTCACCACCGACAGGATCCCAAGAGACCCAGTACTTC. Its translation is CASSPPTGSQETQYF. V is TRBV18 and J is TRBJ2-5; TRBD1 is a possible D gene (6 bases). Trimming took off 0 bases at V and 1 base at J, with 9 bases between the two ends. Germline loops: CDR1 KGHSH, CDR2 LQKENI. The length of the CDR3 is 15 residues. Based on the CDR3 plus reference TRBV18 and TRBJ2-5, the full variable domain is NAGVMQNPRHLVRRRGQEARLRCSPMKGHSHVYWYRQLPEEGLKFMVYLQKENIIDESGMPKERFSAEFPKEGPSILRIQQVVRGDSAAYFCASSPPTGSQETQYFGPGTRLLVL.

This chain uses TRBV6-5 with TRBJ1-2; TRBD1 matches 10 bases. CDR3 length: 15 amino acids. Germline V lookup: CDR1 MNHEY, CDR2 SVGAGI. Unmatched junction bases numbered 3, after V lost 5 bases and J lost 0 bases. For the CDR3, the DNA is TGTGCCAGCAGTCCTGGGACAGGGGCTAACTATGGCTACACCTTC. Its protein product is CASSPGTGANYGYTF.

The chain joins TRBV6-5 to TRBJ1-2; D call uncertain. Deletions cut 4 bases from V and 4 bases from J, with 16 bases between. Germline V gene data show CDR1 as MNHEY and CDR2 as SVGAGI. The CDR3 length is 15 residues. CDR3 in amino acids: CASSLAAGYGYGYTF. CDR3 sequence (DNA): TGTGCCAGCAGTTTAGCAGCTGGTTATGGCTATGGCTACACCTTC.

V and J are TRBV5-1 and TRBJ2-2, with D possibly matching TRBD1 (6 bases). The germline gives CDR1 SGHRS, CDR2 YFSETQ. The CDR3 loop spans 16 amino acids. Between the trimmed V and J ends, which lost 0 bases and 5 bases, there was a span of 14 bases. CDR3 in DNA: TGCGCCAGCAGCTTGGCCTTGGCAGGGGAGACCGGGGAGCTGTTTTTT. Encoded protein: CASSLALAGETGELFF. Full variable domain (outside the CDR3, taken from reference TRBV5-1 and TRBJ2-2): KAGVTQTPRYLIKTRGQQVTLSCSPISGHRSVSWYQQTPGQGLQFLFEYFSETQRNKGNFPGRFSGRQFSNSRSEMNVSTLELGDSALYLCASSLALAGETGELFFGEGSRLTVL.

J is TRBJ2-7 and V is TRBV10-1; tentative D call: TRBD1 (6 bases). Germline V gives CDR1 WNHNN, CDR2 SYGVQD (reference sequence). The CDR3 consists of 12 residues. V was shortened by 7 bases and J by 7 bases, with 14 bases between the two germline ends. CDR3 nucleotides: TGCGCCAGCAAGGTAAAACAGGGTGAGCAGTACGTC. This translates into CASKVKQGEQYV.

The rearrangement uses TRBV6-5 and TRBJ2-2; D gene ambiguous. V lost 2 bases and J lost 3, with 4 bases in between. This CDR3 is 13 amino acids long. Germline V gene data show CDR1 as MNHEY and CDR2 as SVGAGI. This chain's CDR3 is CASSYQDTGELFF. Written as DNA, the CDR3 is TGTGCCAGCAGTTACCAGGACACCGGGGAGCTGTTTTTT.